This passage covers 20 T cell receptor beta chains from one sample sequenced in a study of blood T cell repertoires in COVID-19. Profiled with immunoSEQ multiplex PCR; TCRdb holds only in-frame clones, not every one. This table holds 55,000 to 90,000 clones, approximately 91% found once. Sequencing input: peripheral blood. The receptor source for this set is a human donor with active COVID-19. The donor label of this sample is uncertain.

The chain recombines TRBV19 with TRBJ2-1, with TRBD1 matching 8 bases. The CDR3 totals 15 residues. The V and J ends lost 3 bases and 5 bases, in that order; junction bases with no gene match: 6. Germline V lookup: CDR1 LNHDA, CDR2 SQIVND (reference sequence). CDR3 sequence reads: CASSIRTGYNNEQFF. For the CDR3, the DNA is TGTGCCAGTAGTATCCGGACAGGGTACAACAATGAGCAGTTCTTC.

This chain uses TRBV28 with TRBJ2-7; 7 bases align to TRBD2. Germline values: CDR1 MDHEN, CDR2 SYDVKM. Trimming took 4 bases from V and 2 from J; bases not matched to a gene: 8. The CDR3 contains 15 residues. As DNA, the CDR3 is TGTGCCAGCAGTTCCCCCCCCAGCGGGACCTACGAGCAGTACTTC. It yields the protein CASSSPPSGTYEQYF.

The V call is TRBV30, the J call TRBJ2-5; TRBD2 is a possible D gene (6 bases). The CDR3 consists of 12 residues. Trimming removed 2 bases at V and 2 bases at J, with 6 bases between. In germline, CDR1 is GTSNPN, CDR2 SVGIG (reference sequence). CDR3 in DNA: TGTGCCTGGAGTCGGGGGCAAGAGACCCAGTACTTC. Its protein product is CAWSRGQETQYF. The variable domain in full, with the rest retrieved from reference TRBV30 and TRBJ2-5, is SQTIHQWPATLVQPVGSPLSLECTVEGTSNPNLYWYRQAAGRGLQLLFYSVGIGQISSEVPQNLSASRPQDRQFILSSKKLLLSDSGFYLCAWSRGQETQYFGPGTRLLVL.

This clone was seen only once. The chain couples TRBV6-1 to TRBJ1-5, with TRBD1 as a possible D gene (6 bases). CDR1 is MNHNS and CDR2 is SASEGT in the germline V gene. The germline V and J ends were trimmed by 1 base and 3 bases, with 16 bases remaining between them. The CDR3 is 17 residues long. CDR3 region: CASSEVPTGRPNQPQHF. CDR3 sequence (DNA): TGTGCCAGCAGTGAAGTTCCGACAGGCCGTCCCAATCAGCCCCAGCATTTT.

The chain links TRBV20-1 to TRBJ2-7; 8 bases line up with TRBD2. The germline V gene encodes CDR1 DFQATT and CDR2 SNEGSKA (reference sequence). The CDR3 loop spans 14 amino acids. Trimming removed 3 bases from V and 2 bases from J; junction bases left unmatched: 6. The CDR3 protein is CSASSSGSTYEQYF. In DNA, the CDR3 is TGCAGTGCTAGTTCAAGCGGGAGCACCTACGAGCAGTACTTC.

The chain joins TRBV4-1 to TRBJ2-7; 8 nucleotides agree with TRBD1. V lost 5 bases and J lost 0; bases outside the gene matches: 9. Germline CDR1 and CDR2: MGHRA and YSYEKL. The CDR3 covers 16 residues. The CDR3 here is CASSNTPGTGSYEQYF. DNA of the CDR3: TGCGCCAGCAGCAATACACCCGGGACAGGCTCCTACGAGCAGTACTTC.

Worth noting for this clone: Relative to the germline gene, one junction end is altered; a read error may explain this. CDR3: CTSSPRVWGSRQGPTDTQYF. The CDR3 region has the DNA TGTACCAGCTCACCACGCGTGTGGGGGTCCCGACAGGGCCCCACAGATACGCAGTATTTT. This chain connects TRBV18 to TRBJ2-3, with TRBD1 matching over 7 bases. The germline CDR1 and CDR2 sequences are KGHSH and LQKENI. The CDR3 is made up of 20 amino acids.

The chain carries TRBV28 and TRBJ2-7; a weak D match, TRBD1 (9 bases). This CDR3 region has 15 residues. Germline CDR1 is MDHEN and CDR2 is SYDVKM. Trimming removed 9 bases from V and 3 bases from J, with 21 bases in between. Here the CDR3 reads CASRDRVSGSYEQYF. The CDR3 region has the DNA TGTGCCAGTAGGGACAGGGTAAGCGGGAGCTACGAGCAGTACTTC.

This chain joins TRBV28 and TRBJ2-7, with D hard to call. The germline V gene encodes CDR1 MDHEN and CDR2 SYDVKM. This CDR3 has 12 residues. Trimming removed 7 bases at V and 3 bases at J, with 10 bases between. The CDR3 bases are TGTGCCAGCATCCAGCCGGGCTACGAGCAGTACTTC. This gives the protein CASIQPGYEQYF. The full variable domain, rest sourced from reference TRBV28 and TRBJ2-7, is DVKVTQSSRYLVKRTGEKVFLECVQDMDHENMFWYRQDPGLGLRLIYFSYDVKMKEKGDIPEGYSVSREKKERFSLILESASTNQTSMYLCASIQPGYEQYFGPGTRLTVT.

This rearrangement joins TRBV7-8 to TRBJ1-5; D perhaps matches TRBD1 (6 bases). This CDR3 region has 16 residues. Deletions cut 5 bases from V and 4 bases from J, with 18 bases between. Germline assignment: CDR1 SGHVS and CDR2 FQNEAQ. The DNA of the CDR3 is TGTGCCAGCAGCCCCCTTGGGGGGGGCACAAATCAGCCCCAGCATTTT. The encoded protein is CASSPLGGGTNQPQHF.

This chain joins TRBV28 and TRBJ1-4; D might be TRBD1 (5 bases). Per the germline V gene, CDR1 is MDHEN and CDR2 is SYDVKM. Trimming removed 5 bases at V and 8 bases at J, with 18 bases between. The CDR3 runs 15 residues. The CDR3 here is CASSPVGPGREKLFF. DNA for the CDR3: TGTGCCAGCAGTCCAGTGGGGCCCGGAAGGGAAAAACTGTTTTTT.

The genes are TRBV10-3 and TRBJ1-5, with 7 bases fitting TRBD1. Germline CDR1 and CDR2: ENHRY and SYGVKD. With 10 bases clipped from V and 4 bases from J, the junction kept 13 bases outside the gene matches. This CDR3 region has 15 residues. The CDR3 DNA is TGTGCCACGAATCCGGGACAGATCCTTAATCAGCCCCAGCATTTT. Translating gives CATNPGQILNQPQHF.

The CDR3, as DNA: TGCAGCGTTCGAGGACAGGACAATCAGCCCCAGCATTTT. Translating it yields CSVRGQDNQPQHF. V is TRBV29-1 and J is TRBJ1-5; 7 bases align to TRBD1. This CDR3 spans 13 amino acids. V lost 5 bases to trimming and J lost 3 bases; unmatched junction nucleotides: 4. The germline gives CDR1 SQVTM, CDR2 ANQGSEA.

The chain recombines TRBV7-9 with TRBJ2-7; TRBD2 agrees at 10 bases. CDR3 length equals 14 residues. Germline CDR1 SEHNR, CDR2 FQNEAQ (reference sequence). The V segment lost 4 bases and the J segment 3 bases; nucleotides outside the gene matches: 3. CDR3 protein: CASSSTSGFYEQYF. The CDR3 DNA reads TGTGCCAGCAGCTCGACTAGCGGGTTCTACGAGCAGTACTTC.

The chain uses TRBV24-1 and TRBJ1-5; the D gene is possibly TRBD1 (5 bases). V was pared by 4 bases and J by 4 bases, with 13 bases between. This CDR3 contains 15 residues. Germline V gene data show CDR1 as KGHDR and CDR2 as SFDVKD. Here the CDR3 DNA reads TGTGCCACCAGTGACCCGGGGAGGGGTAATCAGCCCCAGCATTTT. Translating it yields CATSDPGRGNQPQHF.

J is TRBJ2-3 and V is TRBV9; tentatively, D is TRBD1 (5 bases). V dropped 3 bases and J dropped 0 bases, with 14 bases sitting between them. Germline lookup yields CDR1 SGDLS and CDR2 YYNGEE. The CDR3 has 16 amino acids. The CDR3 here is CASSGRQSDSTDTQYF. The DNA of the CDR3 is TGTGCCAGCAGCGGAAGACAGTCTGATAGCACAGATACGCAGTATTTT.

This chain uses TRBV5-4 with TRBJ2-3, with TRBD2 matching over 9 bases. Trimming took 2 bases from V and 4 from J; bases not matched to a gene: 8. CDR3 size: 16 residues. Per the germline V gene, CDR1 is SGHNT and CDR2 is YYREEE (reference sequence). CDR3 amino acids: CASSLLGGRGADTQYF. Written as DNA, the CDR3 is TGTGCCAGCAGCTTACTTGGCGGGAGGGGGGCAGATACGCAGTATTTT.

The V and J genes are TRBV19 and TRBJ1-1, with 8 bases matching TRBD1. Germline V lookup: CDR1 LNHDA, CDR2 SQIVND (reference sequence). The length of the CDR3 is 13 residues. Losses at the gene ends were 4 bases for V and 3 bases for J; bases not matched to a gene: 1. CDR3 loop: CASSKQGDTEAFF. The CDR3 DNA follows: TGTGCCAGTAGTAAACAGGGGGACACTGAAGCTTTCTTT. Based on the CDR3 plus reference TRBV19 and TRBJ1-1, the full variable domain is DGGITQSPKYLFRKEGQNVTLSCEQNLNHDAMYWYRQDPGQGLRLIYYSQIVNDFQKGDIAEGYSVSREKKESFPLTVTSAQKNPTAFYLCASSKQGDTEAFFGQGTRLTVV.

This rearrangement joins TRBV28 to TRBJ1-2; 9 bases are shared with TRBD1. The CDR3 has 16 residues. The germline CDR1 and CDR2 sequences are MDHEN and SYDVKM. V lost 4 bases, J lost 8 bases, and 14 bases stayed unmatched. The CDR3 region has the DNA TGTGCCAGCAGTTCAGAGGCGGGACAGGGTATGGGGGGCTACACCTTC. Its protein product is CASSSEAGQGMGGYTF.

The chain uses TRBV6-1 and TRBJ2-7; D remains unclear. V was clipped by 1 base and J by 4 bases, with 11 bases between them. From germline, CDR1 is MNHNS and CDR2 SASEGT. This CDR3 spans 14 amino acids. The CDR3 sequence is CASSEGPGPYEQYF. DNA of the CDR3: TGTGCCAGCAGTGAAGGACCGGGTCCTTACGAGCAGTACTTC.